The 24 T cell receptor beta chains below were found in one sample sequenced in a study of CD8+CD57+ T cells in acquired aplastic anemia (dated by TCRdb to the late 2010s). Sequencing was carried out with an Illumina HiSeq 2000. Genomic DNA served as template for TCR beta VDJ combination and CDR3 sequence profiling. Starting from the raw public reads, TCRdb applied fastp trimming at Q25, assembled clones with MiXCR and retained in-frame beta chains. Rows matching on CDR3 protein sequence are summarized as one entry with the most common DNA and genes. The sample table contains under 200,000 distinct CDR3 sequences; only one count was recorded for just under 65% of them. Roughly 44% of the sample is in the top ten clones. Sequenced material: sorted CD4+, CD8+, or CD8+CD57+ T cells (not recorded which) from PBMCs. These receptors were obtained from a human donor in good health.

The chain links TRBV7-9 to TRBJ2-1; 7 bases line up with TRBD1. The CDR3 has 16 amino acids. V trimming: 5 bases; J trimming: 2 bases; junction bases outside the gene matches: 9. Germline assignment: CDR1 SEHNR and CDR2 FQNEAQ (reference sequence). DNA of the CDR3: TGTGCCAGCAGCCCTATCCGACAGGGCGCCTACAATGAGCAGTTCTTC. Its translation is CASSPIRQGAYNEQFF.

V usage is TRBV5-5 and J usage is TRBJ2-1; tentatively, D is TRBD1 (6 bases). CDR1 is SGHKS, CDR2 YYEKEE, per germline (reference sequence). The CDR3 has 12 amino acids. V was trimmed by 4 bases and J by 10 bases, leaving 12 bases between them. The CDR3 DNA sequence: TGTGCCAGCAGCACAAGACAGGTCGAGCAGTTCTTC. Translation gives CASSTRQVEQFF. Looking up the rest from reference TRBV5-5 and TRBJ2-1 gives the full variable domain: DAGVTQSPTHLIKTRGQQVTLRCSPISGHKSVSWYQQVLGQGPQFIFQYYEKEERGRGNFPDRFSARQFPNYSSELNVNALLLGDSALYLCASSTRQVEQFFGPGTRLTVL.

This clonotype showed up just once. The chain joins TRBV2 to TRBJ2-7; D gene uncertain. This CDR3 region has 12 residues. V gave up 7 bases and J gave up 1 base, with 8 bases separating them. Germline V lookup: CDR1 SNHLY, CDR2 FYNNEI. The CDR3 is CASNMGSYEQYF. The CDR3 region has the DNA TGTGCCAGCAATATGGGTTCCTACGAGCAGTACTTC. The entire variable domain, with the rest obtained from reference TRBV2 and TRBJ2-7, is as follows: EPEVTQTPSHQVTQMGQEVILRCVPISNHLYFYWYRQILGQKVEFLVSFYNNEISEKSEIFDDQFSVERPDGSNFTLKIRSTKLEDSAMYFCASNMGSYEQYFGPGTRLTVT.

The chain recombines TRBV7-2 with TRBJ2-1, with TRBD2 matching over 7 bases. Per the germline V gene, CDR1 is SGHTA and CDR2 is FQGNSA. V lost 2 bases, J lost 9 bases, and 4 bases stayed unmatched. The CDR3 contains 13 residues. The CDR3 loop is CASSLRREVEQFF. CDR3 nucleotides: TGTGCCAGCAGCTTACGTCGGGAGGTTGAGCAGTTCTTC.

The chain is built from TRBV20-1 and TRBJ1-4, with no clear D. The V end lost 3 bases, the J end lost 10 bases, and 12 bases lay between the germline ends. CDR1 is DFQATT, CDR2 SNEGSKA, per germline (reference sequence). CDR3 length: 12 residues. The CDR3 nucleotides are TGCAGTGCTAGGGATAGAGTAGGAAAACTGTTTTTT. Translated: CSARDRVGKLFF.

The table lists this clonotype with a count of one. Since a much larger clone is just one base distant, this may be a read error. J is TRBJ1-1 and V is TRBV6-1, with D perhaps TRBD1 (6 bases). The germline gives CDR1 MNHNS, CDR2 SASEGT. The CDR3 loop spans 11 amino acids. The ends were cut back, 8 bases at V and 5 bases at J, with 9 bases in the middle. Here the CDR3 reads CASGTGTEAFF. The CDR3, as DNA: TGTGCCAGCGGAACAGGGACTGAAGCTTTCTTT.

This clonotype occurred many times. The chain has TRBV4-3 and TRBJ1-4; possible D gene TRBD1, 6 bases. This CDR3 comprises 16 residues. Germline loops: CDR1 LGHNA, CDR2 YSLEER. V shed 3 bases and J shed 6 bases, with 17 bases lying between them. CDR3 amino acids: CASSQEKQGLDEKLFF. CDR3 in DNA: TGCGCCAGCAGCCAGGAGAAACAGGGATTGGATGAAAAACTGTTTTTT.

In its sample, this clonotype was seen a few times. The gene calls are TRBV2 and TRBJ2-5, with TRBD1 matching 7 bases. The CDR3 consists of 13 residues. The germline V gene encodes CDR1 SNHLY and CDR2 FYNNEI. V was clipped by 3 bases and J by 5 bases; unmatched bases: 3. The CDR3 here is CASSDGQEETQYF. In DNA, the CDR3 is TGTGCCAGCAGTGACGGACAGGAGGAGACCCAGTACTTC.

Remarks on this clonotype: A much larger clone differs from this one at a single base, so this may be a read error. This chain connects TRBV28 to TRBJ2-7; possible D gene TRBD1, 6 bases. The CDR3 is 12 amino acids. The V gene's germline CDR1 is MDHEN and CDR2 SYDVKM. V lost 5 bases and J lost 6, with 11 bases in between. CDR3 protein: CASSPQGGEQYF. CDR3 DNA: TGTGCCAGCAGTCCTCAAGGGGGCGAGCAGTACTTC.

This clonotype was observed at least ten times. The rearrangement uses TRBV4-1 and TRBJ2-3; TRBD2 is a possible D gene (6 bases). The CDR3 has 16 residues. Germline CDR1 reads MGHRA; CDR2 reads YSYEKL. Trimming pared 2 bases from V and 0 bases from J, leaving 12 bases between. In nucleotides, the CDR3 is TGCGCCAGCAGCCAAATTCTCGGGACTAGCACAGATACGCAGTATTTT. Translation: CASSQILGTSTDTQYF.

The V gene is TRBV7-8, the J gene TRBJ1-2; 9 bases map to TRBD1. CDR1 and CDR2 from the germline V gene are SGHVS and FQNEAQ. The ends lost 2 bases at V and 4 bases at J; junction bases unmatched: 5. The CDR3 covers 15 residues. Written as DNA, the CDR3 is TGTGCCAGCAGCTTAATGGGACAGGGCAGCTATGGCTACACCTTC. Its protein is CASSLMGQGSYGYTF.

The V gene is TRBV6-1, the J gene TRBJ1-6; D not certain. The CDR3 loop spans 14 amino acids. V dropped 6 bases and J dropped 6 bases, with 12 bases sitting between them. Germline CDR1 reads MNHNS; CDR2 reads SASEGT. CDR3 in amino acids: CASRAALGNSPLHF. Written as DNA, the CDR3 is TGTGCCAGCAGAGCAGCCCTTGGTAATTCACCCCTCCACTTT.

The V call is TRBV15, the J call TRBJ2-1; no clear D gene. V was shortened by 0 bases and J by 2 bases, with 14 bases between the two germline ends. The CDR3 consists of 17 residues. CDR1 is LNHNV, CDR2 YYDKDF, per germline (reference sequence). The CDR3 DNA reads as TGTGCCACCAGCAGAGATGGGCCCCCCGCCGCCTACAATGAGCAGTTCTTC. This sequence encodes CATSRDGPPAAYNEQFF.

V and J are TRBV12-5 and TRBJ2-1; maybe TRBD2 (6 bases). The V end lost 0 bases, the J end lost 5 bases, and 11 bases lay between the germline ends. CDR1 and CDR2 from the germline V gene are LGHNT and FRNRAP. This CDR3 contains 15 residues. CDR3: CASGLVRRDHNEQFF. For the CDR3, the DNA is TGTGCTAGTGGTTTGGTACGGCGGGATCACAATGAGCAGTTCTTC.

The chain carries TRBV27 and TRBJ1-6, with a weak D call TRBD1 (5 bases). The CDR3 length is 15 residues. Germline loops: CDR1 MNHEY, CDR2 SMNVEV (reference sequence). V dropped 7 bases and J dropped 3 bases, with 13 bases sitting between them. CDR3 nucleotide sequence: TGTGCCAGCACAGGGTCTTGGGGCTATAATTCACCCCTCCACTTT. Translating gives CASTGSWGYNSPLHF.

The chain carries TRBV2 and TRBJ2-7; maybe TRBD1 (5 bases). V dropped 10 bases and J dropped 5 bases, with 24 bases sitting between them. This CDR3 is built from 15 residues. The V gene's germline CDR1 is SNHLY and CDR2 FYNNEI. CDR3 loop: CAIQHLGQGNNEQYF. The CDR3 bases are TGTGCCATACAACACTTAGGGCAGGGTAACAACGAGCAGTACTTC. Full variable domain (missing parts from reference TRBV2 and TRBJ2-7): EPEVTQTPSHQVTQMGQEVILRCVPISNHLYFYWYRQILGQKVEFLVSFYNNEISEKSEIFDDQFSVERPDGSNFTLKIRSTKLEDSAMYFCAIQHLGQGNNEQYFGPGTRLTVT.

V usage is TRBV7-6 and J usage is TRBJ2-7; D possibly uses TRBD1 or TRBD2 (5 bases each). V was cut by 5 bases and J by 2 bases, with 19 bases left in between. The CDR3 extends over 16 amino acids. Germline V gene lookup returns CDR1 SGHVS and CDR2 FNYEAQ. The CDR3 loop is CASSELTGTLTYEQYF. In DNA, the CDR3 is TGTGCCAGCAGCGAATTAACCGGGACGTTAACCTACGAGCAGTACTTC.

The chain couples TRBV24-1 to TRBJ2-1, with TRBD2 identical over 9 bases. The germline V gene encodes CDR1 KGHDR and CDR2 SFDVKD. This CDR3 region has 20 residues. The ends lost 5 bases at V and 0 bases at J; junction bases unmatched: 16. The CDR3 nucleotides read TGTGCCACCAGTGCTGGCCCAGCGGGAGGCCTCCTAAGCTCCTACAATGAGCAGTTCTTC. It translates to CATSAGPAGGLLSSYNEQFF.

This sequence joins TRBV7-9 and TRBJ2-7, with D perhaps TRBD1 (6 bases). Trimming took off 1 base at V and 6 bases at J, with 13 bases between the two ends. The germline V gene encodes CDR1 SEHNR and CDR2 FQNEAQ (reference sequence). This CDR3 is built from 14 residues. CDR3 DNA: TGTGCCAGCAGCTTAGGGCAGGGGAGCAGCGAGCAGTACTTC. Protein sequence: CASSLGQGSSEQYF.

The V gene is TRBV5-1, the J gene TRBJ2-1, with D perhaps matching TRBD2 (6 bases). This CDR3 has 16 amino acids. CDR1 is SGHRS and CDR2 is YFSETQ in the germline V gene. V gave up 0 bases and J gave up 5 bases, with 15 bases separating them. Written as DNA, the CDR3 is TGCGCCAGCAGCTTGGCGCAGGGAGGACTCAACAATGAGCAGTTCTTC. It encodes CASSLAQGGLNNEQFF.

The chain uses TRBV20-1 and TRBJ2-7, with 9 bases fitting TRBD2. V shed 4 bases and J 2 bases; nucleotides not matched to a gene: 3. This CDR3 is built from 13 residues. CDR1 and CDR2 from the germline V gene are DFQATT and SNEGSKA (reference sequence). The CDR3 bases are TGCAGTGCTATTCGCGGGGGGGCCTACGAGCAGTACTTC. It encodes CSAIRGGAYEQYF.

This chain joins TRBV2 and TRBJ1-4; D gene uncertain. CDR3 length: 10 amino acids. Germline assignment: CDR1 SNHLY and CDR2 FYNNEI. The V and J ends lost 8 bases and 12 bases respectively, with 10 bases between them. Here the CDR3 DNA reads TGTGCCAGCGGTTGGAGGGAACTGTTTTTT. Protein sequence: CASGWRELFF.

The chain joins TRBV11-2 to TRBJ2-3, with TRBD2 matching 9 bases. CDR1 is SGHAT and CDR2 is FQNNGV in the germline V gene. J gave up 4 bases and V 4 bases, and 9 bases lay outside the gene matches. The CDR3 covers 16 residues. CDR3 in amino acids: CASSSLAGVRADTQYF. Here the CDR3 DNA reads TGTGCCAGCAGCTCCTTAGCGGGAGTCAGAGCAGATACGCAGTATTTT.

The chain recombines TRBV29-1 with TRBJ2-7, with D perhaps TRBD1 or TRBD2 (5 bases each). Germline values: CDR1 SQVTM, CDR2 ANQGSEA. The V end was cut by 8 bases, the J end by 4 bases, with 24 bases between. CDR3 size: 15 residues. The CDR3 reads CSSSHRDRIPYEQYF. CDR3 DNA sequence: TGCAGCAGTTCTCACCGGGACCGCATACCATACGAGCAGTACTTC.